This T cell receptor (beta chain) is drawn from a study of response to subunit inactivated influenza vaccine (dated by TCRdb to between 2018 and 2020). For context, the study as a whole: The study used deep quantitative T cell receptor repertoire profiling to track responses to a trivalent subunit inactivated influenza vaccine.

As concerns this clonotype: No antigen is known for it. Qualities for individual bases were not recorded, and no much larger clone is one base off.

Its CDR3 holds 15 amino acids, cysteine through phenylalanine. Just the 45-base CDR3 DNA is kept, in frame starting at base 1. V is pruned by 7 bases and J by 4 bases, leaving 8 bases of the junction without a gene match. Taken from the germline V gene, the CDR1 and CDR2 loops are SNHLY and FYNNEI. Broad study findings and their caveats: The authors proposed that each seasonal influenza vaccination may bring in only a limited number of new T cells.

Library preparation was by RT-PCR. Sequencing was performed on an Illumina HiSeq 2500. Through fastp at Q25 and MiXCR, TCRdb rebuilt clones from the public reads, retaining in-frame beta chains. Merged by CDR3 protein, the rows form single entries marked with the most common genes and DNA. This sample is represented by hundreds of thousands of distinct CDR3 sequences; approximately 12% of them were singletons. The ten most abundant clones make up around 9.6% of the sample. The receptor comes from a man between 45 and 60 years old who received an inactivated influenza vaccine. Donor details come from another sample of the same person, matched by shared clones. In this chain, TRBV2 is recombined with TRBJ2-1, with 9 bases aligning to TRBD1. This sample comprised PBMCs from blood, obtained on the day of vaccination. The CDR3 reads CASTASGQGYNEQFF. The nucleotides are TGTGCCAGCACCGCGTCGGGACAGGGTTACAATGAGCAGTTCTTC.